The sample holds many counts of the clone carrying this T cell receptor beta chain. As yet, its antigen is unknown. V lost 4 bases, J lost 0 bases, and 11 bases lay in between. The CDR3 consists of 15 residues. Germline-derived CDR1 and CDR2 are SGHDT and YYEEEE. The data originate from a study of read filtering for tumor transcriptome and immune sequencing. Study-wide findings and caveats: Approximately 79% of IR-seq clonotypes had a single read, yet these held about 3.5% of reads. Without single-read clonotypes, shared clonotype proportions correlated more between IR-seq and RNA-seq. The sorted CD138-negative fraction was a mixed bone marrow immune population, not purified T cells.

Molecular barcoded adaptors covering alpha/delta and beta/gamma chains were used on approximately 440 ng RNA. From the reads, TCRdb called clonotypes with MiXCR, one entry per CDR3 protein. This sample has 20,000 or so distinct CDR3 sequences, with 22% found just once. This sequence was found in a donor over 35 with multiple myeloma. The rearrangement joins TRBV5-6 to TRBJ2-4; possibly TRBD1 for D (5 bases). Sequenced material: a population of CD138-negative cells sorted from bone marrow. The DNA of the CDR3 is TGTGCCAGCAGCACGACGACAGTAGCCAAAAACATTCAGTACTTC. This sequence encodes CASSTTTVAKNIQYF.